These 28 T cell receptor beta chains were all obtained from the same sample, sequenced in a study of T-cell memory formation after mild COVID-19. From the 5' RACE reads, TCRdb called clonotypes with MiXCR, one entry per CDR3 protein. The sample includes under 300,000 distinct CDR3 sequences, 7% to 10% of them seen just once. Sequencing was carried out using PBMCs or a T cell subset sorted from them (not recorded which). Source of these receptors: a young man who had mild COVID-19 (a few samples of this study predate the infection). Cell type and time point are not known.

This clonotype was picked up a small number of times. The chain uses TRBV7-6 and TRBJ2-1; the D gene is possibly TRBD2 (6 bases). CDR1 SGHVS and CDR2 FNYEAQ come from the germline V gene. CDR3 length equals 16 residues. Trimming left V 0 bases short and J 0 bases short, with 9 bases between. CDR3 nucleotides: TGTGCCAGCAGCTTAGCAGGCGGGGACTCCTACAATGAGCAGTTCTTC. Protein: CASSLAGGDSYNEQFF.

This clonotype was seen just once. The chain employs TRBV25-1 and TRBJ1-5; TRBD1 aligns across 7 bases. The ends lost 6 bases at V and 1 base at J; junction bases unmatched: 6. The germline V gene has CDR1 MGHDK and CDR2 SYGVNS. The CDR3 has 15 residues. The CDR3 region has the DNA TGTGCCAGCAGAGAGCAGGGGGTGAGCAATCAGCCCCAGCATTTT. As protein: CASREQGVSNQPQHF.

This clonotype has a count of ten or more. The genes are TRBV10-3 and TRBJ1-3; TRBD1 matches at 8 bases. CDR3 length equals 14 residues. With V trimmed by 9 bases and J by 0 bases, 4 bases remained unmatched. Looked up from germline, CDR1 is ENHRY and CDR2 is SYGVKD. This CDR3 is CAMRQGNSGNTIYF. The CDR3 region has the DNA TGTGCCATGAGACAGGGGAACTCTGGAAACACCATATATTTT.

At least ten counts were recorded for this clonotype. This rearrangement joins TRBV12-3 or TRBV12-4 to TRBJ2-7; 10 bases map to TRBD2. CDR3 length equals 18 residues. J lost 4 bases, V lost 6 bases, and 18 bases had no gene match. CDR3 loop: CASSPLQSASGGGYEQYF. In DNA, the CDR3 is TGTGCCAGCAGCCCCTTACAGTCCGCTAGCGGGGGAGGATACGAGCAGTACTTC.

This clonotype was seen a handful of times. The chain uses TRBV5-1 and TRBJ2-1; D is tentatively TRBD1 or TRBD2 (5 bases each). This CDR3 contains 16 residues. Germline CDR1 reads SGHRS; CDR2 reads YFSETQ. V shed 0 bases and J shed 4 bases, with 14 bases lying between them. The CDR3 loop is CASSLEGAREYNEQFF. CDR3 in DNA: TGCGCCAGCAGCTTGGAAGGGGCTCGGGAATACAATGAGCAGTTCTTC.

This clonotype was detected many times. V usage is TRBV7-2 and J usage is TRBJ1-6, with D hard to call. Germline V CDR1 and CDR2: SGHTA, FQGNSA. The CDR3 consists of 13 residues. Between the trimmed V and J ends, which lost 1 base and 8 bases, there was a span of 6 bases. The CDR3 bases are TGTGCCAGCAGCTTAGAAAGGGATTCACCCCTCCACTTT. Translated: CASSLERDSPLHF.

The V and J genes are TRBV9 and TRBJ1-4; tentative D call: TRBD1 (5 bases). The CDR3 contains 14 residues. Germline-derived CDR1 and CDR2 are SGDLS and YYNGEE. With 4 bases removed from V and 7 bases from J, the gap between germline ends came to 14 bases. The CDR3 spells CASSIGGDREKLFF. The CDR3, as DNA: TGTGCCAGCAGCATCGGGGGGGATCGTGAAAAACTGTTTTTT.

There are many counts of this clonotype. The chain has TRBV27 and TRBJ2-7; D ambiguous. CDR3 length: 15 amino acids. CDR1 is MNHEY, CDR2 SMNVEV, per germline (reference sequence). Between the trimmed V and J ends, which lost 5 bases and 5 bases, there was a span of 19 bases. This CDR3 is CASSTRTPLSDEQYF. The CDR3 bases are TGTGCCAGCAGTACCCGGACCCCGCTTTCGGACGAGCAGTACTTC.

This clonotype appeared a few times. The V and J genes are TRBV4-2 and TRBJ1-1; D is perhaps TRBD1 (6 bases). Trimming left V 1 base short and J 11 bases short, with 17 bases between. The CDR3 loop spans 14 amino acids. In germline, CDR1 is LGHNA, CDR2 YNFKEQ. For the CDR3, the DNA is TGTGCCAGCAGCCAAGGAGGTGGGGGCCACTCGGCTTTCTTT. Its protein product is CASSQGGGGHSAFF.

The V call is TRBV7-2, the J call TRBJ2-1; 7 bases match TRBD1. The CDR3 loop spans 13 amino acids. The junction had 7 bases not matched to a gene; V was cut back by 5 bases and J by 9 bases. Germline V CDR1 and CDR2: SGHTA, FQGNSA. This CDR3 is CASSRGQVGEQFF. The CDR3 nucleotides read TGTGCCAGCAGCCGAGGACAGGTTGGTGAGCAGTTCTTC.

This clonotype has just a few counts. CDR3 region: CASSAQPPREQFF. CDR3 DNA: TGTGCCAGCAGCGCACAGCCCCCGAGGGAGCAGTTCTTC. The chain employs TRBV7-6 and TRBJ2-1; D unclear. Germline V lookup: CDR1 SGHVS, CDR2 FNYEAQ. Deletions cut 5 bases from V and 10 bases from J, with 15 bases between. The CDR3 has 13 residues.

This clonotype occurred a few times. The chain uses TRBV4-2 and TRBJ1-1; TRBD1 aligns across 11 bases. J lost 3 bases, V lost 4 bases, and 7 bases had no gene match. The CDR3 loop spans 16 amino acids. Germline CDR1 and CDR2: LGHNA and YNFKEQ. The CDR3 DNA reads TGTGCCAGCAGCCCGCGGGACAGGGGGGGGTACACTGAAGCTTTCTTT. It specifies CASSPRDRGGYTEAFF.

The CDR3 is CASSESPDIFEAFF. DNA of the CDR3: TGTGCCAGCAGTGAATCCCCGGACATATTTGAAGCTTTCTTT. The rearrangement links TRBV2 to TRBJ1-1; D possibly corresponds to TRBD1 (5 bases). Trimming removed 2 bases from V and 7 bases from J, with 14 bases in between. CDR1 is SNHLY, CDR2 FYNNEI, per germline. This CDR3 is built from 14 residues.

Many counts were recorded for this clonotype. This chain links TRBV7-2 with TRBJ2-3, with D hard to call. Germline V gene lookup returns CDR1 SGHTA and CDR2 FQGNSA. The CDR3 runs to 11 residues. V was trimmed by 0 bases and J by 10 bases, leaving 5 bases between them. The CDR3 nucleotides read TGTGCCAGCAGCTTAGCCGGTGCGCAGTATTTT. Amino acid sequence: CASSLAGAQYF.

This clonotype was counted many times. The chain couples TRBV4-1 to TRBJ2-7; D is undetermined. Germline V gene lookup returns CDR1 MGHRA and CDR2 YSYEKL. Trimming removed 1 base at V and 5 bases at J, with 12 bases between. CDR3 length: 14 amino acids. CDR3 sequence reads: CASSQVGRADEQYF. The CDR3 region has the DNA TGCGCCAGCAGCCAAGTCGGAAGGGCGGACGAGCAGTACTTC.

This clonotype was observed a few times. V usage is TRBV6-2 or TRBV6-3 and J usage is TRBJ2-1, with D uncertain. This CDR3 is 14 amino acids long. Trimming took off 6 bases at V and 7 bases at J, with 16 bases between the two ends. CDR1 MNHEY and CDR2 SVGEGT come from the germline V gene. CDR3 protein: CASSPHVGKNEQFF. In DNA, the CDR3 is TGTGCCAGCAGCCCGCACGTGGGGAAAAATGAGCAGTTCTTC.

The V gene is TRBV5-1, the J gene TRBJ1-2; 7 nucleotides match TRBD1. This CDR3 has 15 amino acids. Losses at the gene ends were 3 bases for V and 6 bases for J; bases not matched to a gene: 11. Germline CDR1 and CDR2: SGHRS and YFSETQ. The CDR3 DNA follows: TGCGCCAGCAGCTACTCACAGGGGTTATTAGATGGCTACACCTTC. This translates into CASSYSQGLLDGYTF. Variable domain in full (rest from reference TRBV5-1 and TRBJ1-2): KAGVTQTPRYLIKTRGQQVTLSCSPISGHRSVSWYQQTPGQGLQFLFEYFSETQRNKGNFPGRFSGRQFSNSRSEMNVSTLELGDSALYLCASSYSQGLLDGYTFGSGTRLTVV.

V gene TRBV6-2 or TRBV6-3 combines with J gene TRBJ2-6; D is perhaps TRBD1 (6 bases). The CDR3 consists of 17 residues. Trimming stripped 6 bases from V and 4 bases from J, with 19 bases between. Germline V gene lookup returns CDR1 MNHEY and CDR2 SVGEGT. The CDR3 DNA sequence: TGTGCCAGCAGACCGGGACACCACTCTACCGGGGCCAACGTCCTGACTTTC. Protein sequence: CASRPGHHSTGANVLTF.

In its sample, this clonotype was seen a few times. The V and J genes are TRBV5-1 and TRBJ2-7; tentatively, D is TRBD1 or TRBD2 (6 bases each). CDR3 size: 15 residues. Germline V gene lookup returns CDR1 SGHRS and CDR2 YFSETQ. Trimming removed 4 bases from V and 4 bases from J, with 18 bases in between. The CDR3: CASSEQAGQRYEQYF. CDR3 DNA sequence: TGCGCCAGCAGCGAGCAGGCGGGACAAAGATACGAGCAGTACTTC.

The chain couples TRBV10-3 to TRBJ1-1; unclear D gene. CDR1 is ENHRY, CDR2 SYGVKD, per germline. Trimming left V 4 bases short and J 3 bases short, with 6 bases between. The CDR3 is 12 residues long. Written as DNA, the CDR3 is TGTGCCATCAGTGGAGTGTACACTGAAGCTTTCTTT. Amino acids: CAISGVYTEAFF.

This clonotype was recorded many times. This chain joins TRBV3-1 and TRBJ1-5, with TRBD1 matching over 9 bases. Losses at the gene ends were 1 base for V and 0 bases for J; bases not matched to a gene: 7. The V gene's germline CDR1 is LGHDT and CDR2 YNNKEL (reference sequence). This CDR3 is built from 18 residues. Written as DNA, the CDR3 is TGTGCCAGCAGCCAAGGGACAGGGGCCCTTTATAGCAATCAGCCCCAGCATTTT. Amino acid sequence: CASSQGTGALYSNQPQHF.

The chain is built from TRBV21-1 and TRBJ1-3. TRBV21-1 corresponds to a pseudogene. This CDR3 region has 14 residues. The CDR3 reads CASSNQDDGNTIYF. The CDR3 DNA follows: TGTGCCAGCAGCAATCAGGATGACGGGAACACCATATATTTT.

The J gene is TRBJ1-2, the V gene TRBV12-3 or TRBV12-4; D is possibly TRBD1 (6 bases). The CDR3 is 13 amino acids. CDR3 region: CAIQPRGGYGYTF. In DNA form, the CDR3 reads TGTGCGATCCAACCCAGGGGCGGCTATGGCTACACCTTC.

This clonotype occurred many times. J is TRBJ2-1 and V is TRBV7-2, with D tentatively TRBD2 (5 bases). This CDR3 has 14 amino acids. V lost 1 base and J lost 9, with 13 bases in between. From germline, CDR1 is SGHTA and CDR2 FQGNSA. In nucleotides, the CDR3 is TGTGCCAGCAGCTTAGAACGGACGGAGGTTGAGCAGTTCTTC. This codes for CASSLERTEVEQFF.

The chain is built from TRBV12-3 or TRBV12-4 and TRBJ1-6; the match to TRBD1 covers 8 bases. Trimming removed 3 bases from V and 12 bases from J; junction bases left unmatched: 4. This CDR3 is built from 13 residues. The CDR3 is CASSFSGQGPLHF. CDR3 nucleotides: TGTGCCAGCAGTTTTAGCGGACAGGGACCCCTCCACTTT.

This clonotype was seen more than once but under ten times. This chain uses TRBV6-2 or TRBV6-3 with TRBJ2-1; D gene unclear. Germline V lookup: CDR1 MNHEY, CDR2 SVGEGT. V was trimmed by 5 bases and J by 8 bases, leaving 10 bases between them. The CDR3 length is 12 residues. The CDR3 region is CASSRARDEQFF. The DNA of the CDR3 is TGTGCCAGCAGTCGAGCTAGGGATGAGCAGTTCTTC.

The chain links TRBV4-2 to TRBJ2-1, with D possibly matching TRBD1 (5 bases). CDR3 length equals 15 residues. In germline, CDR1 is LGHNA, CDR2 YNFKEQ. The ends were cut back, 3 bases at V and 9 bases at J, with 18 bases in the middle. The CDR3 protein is CASSQGGAVGGEQFF. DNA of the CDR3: TGTGCCAGCAGCCAGGGTGGGGCCGTCGGTGGTGAGCAGTTCTTC.

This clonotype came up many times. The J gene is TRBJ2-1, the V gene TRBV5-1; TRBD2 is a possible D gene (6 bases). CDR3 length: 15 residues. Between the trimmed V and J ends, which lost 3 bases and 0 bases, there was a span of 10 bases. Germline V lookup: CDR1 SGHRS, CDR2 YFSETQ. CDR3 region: CASSYSGSSYNEQFF. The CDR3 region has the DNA TGCGCCAGCAGCTATTCCGGGAGCTCCTACAATGAGCAGTTCTTC.